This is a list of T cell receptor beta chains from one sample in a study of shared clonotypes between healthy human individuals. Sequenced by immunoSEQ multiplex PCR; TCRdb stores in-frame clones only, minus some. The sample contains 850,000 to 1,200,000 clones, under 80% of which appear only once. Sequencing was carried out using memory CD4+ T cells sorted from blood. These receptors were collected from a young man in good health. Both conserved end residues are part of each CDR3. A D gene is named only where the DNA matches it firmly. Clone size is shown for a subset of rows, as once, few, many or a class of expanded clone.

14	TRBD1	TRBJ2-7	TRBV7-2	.	TGTGCCAGCAGCTTGACAGGGGGCTTCGACGAGCAGTACTTC	CASSLTGGFDEQYF
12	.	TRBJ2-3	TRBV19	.	TGTGCCACCAGTACAGGCACAGATACGCAGTATTTT	CATSTGTDTQYF
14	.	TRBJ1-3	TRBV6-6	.	TGTGCCAGCAGTTACTCTATTGCCGGAAACACCATATATTTT	CASSYSIAGNTIYF
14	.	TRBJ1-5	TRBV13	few	TGTGCCAGCAGCCTCCGGGGCACTAATCAGCCCCAGCATTTT	CASSLRGTNQPQHF
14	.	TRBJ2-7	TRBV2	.	TGTGCCAGCAGGGCGGAGGTAGGCACCAGCGAGCAGTACTTC	CASRAEVGTSEQYF
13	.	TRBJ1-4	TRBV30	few	TGTGCCTGGAGCGGACAGCCTAATGAAAAACTGTTTTTT	CAWSGQPNEKLFF
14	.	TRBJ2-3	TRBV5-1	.	TGCGCCAGCAAAGAGATCTCTAGCACAGATACGCAGTATTTT	CASKEISSTDTQYF
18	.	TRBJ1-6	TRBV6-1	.	TGTGCCAGCAGTGAAACCGGGTCAAAAACCCTATATAATTCACCCCTCCACTTT	CASSETGSKTLYNSPLHF
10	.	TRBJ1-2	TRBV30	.	TGTGCCTCCAGGGTGTTTGGCTACACCTTC	CASRVFGYTF
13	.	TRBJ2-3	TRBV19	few	TGTGCCAGTAGTATTGGAAACACAGATACGCAGTATTTT	CASSIGNTDTQYF
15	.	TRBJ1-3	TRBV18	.	TGTGCCAGCTCACAAGACCCCCGGCCGGGAAACACCATATATTTT	CASSQDPRPGNTIYF
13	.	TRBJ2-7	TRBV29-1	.	TGCAGCGTTAAATCGGGGGCGAACTACGAGCAGTACTTC	CSVKSGANYEQYF
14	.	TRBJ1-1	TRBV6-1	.	TGTGCCAGCAGGACTAACAGGCGAAACACTGAAGCTTTCTTT	CASRTNRRNTEAFF
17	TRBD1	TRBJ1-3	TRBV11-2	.	TGTGCCAGCAGCCCCGGGACAGCAAAGACGGCTGGAAACACCATATATTTT	CASSPGTAKTAGNTIYF
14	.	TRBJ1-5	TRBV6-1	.	TGTGCCAGCAGTGGGGGCAGGGACAATCAGCCCCAGCATTTT	CASSGGRDNQPQHF
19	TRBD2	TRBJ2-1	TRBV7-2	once	TGTGCCAGCAGCTTAACCGGGACTAGCGGGGGAAGCTCCTACAATGAGCAGTTCTTC	CASSLTGTSGGSSYNEQFF
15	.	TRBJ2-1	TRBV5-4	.	TGTGCCAGCAGCGTTGATATGGGGACTTACAATGAGCAGTTCTTC	CASSVDMGTYNEQFF
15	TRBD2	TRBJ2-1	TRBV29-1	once	TGCAGCGTTGAGGTAGGACTAGCGCCTTACAATGAGCAGTTCTTC	CSVEVGLAPYNEQFF
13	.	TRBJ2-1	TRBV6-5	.	TGTGCCAGCAGTTACTCGAGGTCGAATGAGCAGTTCTTC	CASSYSRSNEQFF
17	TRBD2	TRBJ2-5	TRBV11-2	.	TGTGCCAGCAGCTCCGGGACTAGCGGGGGGGCCCGGGAGACCCAGTACTTC	CASSSGTSGGARETQYF
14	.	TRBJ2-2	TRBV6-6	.	TGTGCCAGCAGTTACATGGACAGCACCGGGGAGCTGTTTTTT	CASSYMDSTGELFF
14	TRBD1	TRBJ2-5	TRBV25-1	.	TGTGCCAGCAGTGCCACAGGGGGCTGGAAGACCCAGTACTTC	CASSATGGWKTQYF
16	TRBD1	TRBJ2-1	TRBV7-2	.	TGTGCCAGCAGCCCGAGCAGACAGGGGGCCTACAATGAGCAGTTCTTC	CASSPSRQGAYNEQFF
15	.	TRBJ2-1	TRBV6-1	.	TGTGCCAGCAGTGAATCCGGAAACCCCTACAATGAGCAGTTCTTC	CASSESGNPYNEQFF
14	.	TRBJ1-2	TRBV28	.	TGTGCCAGCGGCTCCGGGCAGGTGAACTATGGCTACACCTTC	CASGSGQVNYGYTF
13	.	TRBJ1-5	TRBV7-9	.	TGTGCCAGCAGCTTATCAGGAGGTCAGCCCCAGCATTTT	CASSLSGGQPQHF